The 23 T cell receptor beta chains below all came from one sample that was sequenced in a study of cytomegalovirus exposure and HLA in healthy donors. The PCR made use of 60 Vbeta and 13 Jbeta primers. TCRdb's table, derived via immunoSEQ multiplex PCR, lists solely in-frame clones and lacks some. Here the sample spans around 200,000 clones, around four fifths being singletons. Sequenced input: PBMCs. These receptors all stem from a woman aged 50 to 60 in good health and CMV-seropositive.

The chain links TRBV6-1 to TRBJ2-5, with 10 bases aligning to TRBD1. With 6 bases clipped from V and 5 bases from J, the junction kept 9 bases outside the gene matches. CDR1 is MNHNS, CDR2 SASEGT, per germline. The CDR3 has 15 amino acids. The CDR3 region has the DNA TGTGCCAGCAGCGGGACAGGGGACCTCGGGGAGACCCAGTACTTC. It encodes CASSGTGDLGETQYF.

V is TRBV9 and J is TRBJ2-5; 10 nucleotides line up with TRBD2. The CDR3 is made up of 17 amino acids. Germline loops: CDR1 SGDLS, CDR2 YYNGEE. Losses at the gene ends were 0 bases for V and 1 base for J; bases not matched to a gene: 6. The CDR3 bases are TGTGCCAGCAGCGTAGGGTTGATAGCGGGGGGCCAAGAGACCCAGTACTTC. Translation: CASSVGLIAGGQETQYF.

The chain recombines TRBV6-1 with TRBJ1-6; D gene uncertain. The germline gives CDR1 MNHNS, CDR2 SASEGT. V dropped 3 bases and J dropped 8 bases, with 8 bases sitting between them. The CDR3 has 13 amino acids. The CDR3 DNA sequence: TGTGCCAGCAGTGACCCCCGGGATTCACCCCTCCACTTT. This codes for CASSDPRDSPLHF.

V is TRBV5-6 and J is TRBJ2-6; D is perhaps TRBD1 (5 bases). V was pared by 4 bases and J by 0 bases, with 14 bases between. Germline values: CDR1 SGHDT, CDR2 YYEEEE. The CDR3 extends over 17 amino acids. CDR3 amino acids: CASSQDIERSGANVLTF. The CDR3 DNA is TGTGCCAGCAGCCAGGACATCGAGCGCTCTGGGGCCAACGTCCTGACTTTC.

This clone was seen more than once but under ten times. CDR3 sequence: CASSQERRRPSYEQYF. DNA of the CDR3: TGCGCCAGCAGCCAAGAGCGTCGGCGGCCCTCCTACGAGCAGTACTTC. The chain recombines TRBV4-1 with TRBJ2-7; D is undetermined. The germline CDR1 and CDR2 sequences are MGHRA and YSYEKL. The ends were cut back, 0 bases at V and 0 bases at J, with 12 bases in the middle. This CDR3 has 16 residues.

This chain joins TRBV7-9 and TRBJ2-1; 7 positions agree with TRBD2. The germline V gene encodes CDR1 SEHNR and CDR2 FQNEAQ (reference sequence). The length of the CDR3 is 15 residues. The V gene end was trimmed by 2 bases and the J gene end by 2 bases; junction bases not matched to a gene: 3. For the CDR3, the DNA is TGTGCCAGCAGCTTACTAAGCGGGGCCTACAATGAGCAGTTCTTC. It is translated as CASSLLSGAYNEQFF.

The chain uses TRBV2 and TRBJ2-3, with D possibly being TRBD1 (5 bases). This CDR3 is 14 amino acids long. Germline V lookup: CDR1 SNHLY, CDR2 FYNNEI. V was clipped by 6 bases and J by 2 bases, with 12 bases between them. CDR3 in amino acids: CASSVDRNTDTQYF. CDR3 bases: TGTGCCAGCAGCGTCGACAGAAACACAGATACGCAGTATTTT.

This clone was counted once. The chain recombines TRBV6-5 with TRBJ2-7, with 7 nucleotides matching TRBD1. V dropped 8 bases and J dropped 5; count of bases not matched to a gene: 9. Germline V gene sequence: CDR1 MNHEY, CDR2 SVGAGI. The CDR3 has 13 residues. The CDR3 bases are TGTGCCAGCCGGACAGGCAAACCCCACGAGCAGTACTTC. Protein: CASRTGKPHEQYF.

This clone was detected a few times. This sequence joins TRBV10-3 and TRBJ1-3; D is perhaps TRBD1 (6 bases). The germline gives CDR1 ENHRY, CDR2 SYGVKD. The CDR3 contains 13 residues. V dropped 6 bases and J dropped 13 bases, with 19 bases sitting between them. The CDR3 DNA is TGTGCCATCAGCCCCGGGGGGGCCGTTGGGATATATTTT. Translating it yields CAISPGGAVGIYF.

This chain connects TRBV2 to TRBJ1-6; 7 bases match TRBD1. Germline V CDR1 and CDR2: SNHLY, FYNNEI. The CDR3 totals 16 residues. With V trimmed by 10 bases and J by 0 bases, 9 bases remained unmatched. CDR3 sequence reads: CATRGDSSSYNSPLHF. CDR3 DNA sequence: TGTGCCACCCGAGGGGACAGCAGCTCCTATAATTCACCCCTCCACTTT.

The V and J genes are TRBV4-3 and TRBJ2-7, with 7 bases aligning to TRBD2. The CDR3 is 15 residues long. Unmatched junction bases numbered 3, after V lost 0 bases and J lost 1 base. In germline, CDR1 is LGHNA, CDR2 YSLEER. The CDR3, as DNA: TGCGCCAGCAGCCAAGATCGAGCGGGGTCCTACGAGCAGTACTTC. Residues: CASSQDRAGSYEQYF.

V usage is TRBV29-1 and J usage is TRBJ1-2; 7 bases match TRBD1. Per the germline V gene, CDR1 is SQVTM and CDR2 is ANQGSEA. J was trimmed by 2 bases and V by 4 bases; bases with no gene match: 4. The CDR3 has 13 amino acids. Here the CDR3 reads CSVGGTANYGYTF. CDR3 coding DNA: TGCAGCGTTGGGGGGACAGCCAACTATGGCTACACCTTC.

This clone was found once. This chain connects TRBV7-8 to TRBJ2-3, with D tentatively TRBD1 (5 bases). This CDR3 comprises 14 residues. V shed 3 bases and J shed 0 bases, with 7 bases lying between them. Germline assignment: CDR1 SGHVS and CDR2 FQNEAQ. The CDR3 DNA follows: TGTGCCAGCAGCTTTGGGGCTAGCACAGATACGCAGTATTTT. Encoded protein: CASSFGASTDTQYF.

The rearrangement uses TRBV2 and TRBJ2-1, with 12 bases aligning to TRBD2. The CDR3 is 17 residues long. The germline V gene encodes CDR1 SNHLY and CDR2 FYNNEI. Trimming at V came to 8 bases and at J to 0 bases, leaving 8 bases not matched to a gene. CDR3 sequence reads: CASGLAGPLFSYNEQFF. The CDR3 region has the DNA TGTGCCAGCGGACTAGCGGGGCCTTTATTCTCCTACAATGAGCAGTTCTTC.

This clone occurred a few times. The V and J genes are TRBV10-3 and TRBJ1-2; D is undetermined. Germline V lookup: CDR1 ENHRY, CDR2 SYGVKD. CDR3 size: 14 residues. V shed 4 bases and J shed 4 bases, with 13 bases lying between them. This CDR3 reads CAISGPGKSYGYTF. The CDR3 DNA reads as TGTGCCATCAGTGGCCCCGGGAAAAGCTATGGCTACACCTTC.

The sample holds a few counts of this clone. The chain carries TRBV9 and TRBJ2-3, with 9 bases identical to TRBD2. Germline CDR1 and CDR2: SGDLS and YYNGEE. V was pared by 4 bases and J by 5 bases, with 11 bases of the junction left unmatched. CDR3 size: 16 residues. This CDR3 is CASSPRGSGGGDTQYF. The DNA for the CDR3 is TGTGCCAGCAGCCCTCGGGGTAGCGGGGGAGGAGATACGCAGTATTTT.

V and J are TRBV7-2 and TRBJ2-4, with 9 bases matching TRBD2. The CDR3 spans 13 residues. Unmatched junction bases numbered 5, after V lost 4 bases and J lost 10 bases. Per germline, CDR1 SGHTA and CDR2 FQGNSA. The CDR3 nucleotides are TGTGCCAGCAGCTCGGGACTAGCCGTAATTCAGTACTTC. It translates to CASSSGLAVIQYF.

This clone was observed once. The J gene is TRBJ2-3, the V gene TRBV6-1; 7 bases map to TRBD1. The trim removed 2 bases at V and 4 bases at J, leaving 6 bases unmatched. CDR3 size: 15 residues. In germline, CDR1 is MNHNS, CDR2 SASEGT. The CDR3 region is CASSEMVGGADTQYF. The CDR3 region has the DNA TGTGCCAGCAGTGAAATGGTAGGGGGCGCAGATACGCAGTATTTT.

This clone was picked up a small number of times. This rearrangement joins TRBV10-3 to TRBJ1-5; D call uncertain. Trimming left V 4 bases short and J 0 bases short, with 7 bases between. This CDR3 has 14 amino acids. CDR1 is ENHRY, CDR2 SYGVKD, per germline. In DNA, the CDR3 is TGTGCCATCAGTGGCACGGGTAGCAATCAGCCCCAGCATTTT. It translates to CAISGTGSNQPQHF.

This clone was observed a few times. The gene calls are TRBV27 and TRBJ1-1; 7 nucleotides match TRBD1. Looked up from germline, CDR1 is MNHEY and CDR2 is SMNVEV (reference sequence). J gave up 3 bases and V 2 bases, and 0 bases lay outside the gene matches. CDR3 length: 13 amino acids. For the CDR3, the DNA is TGTGCCAGCAGTTTACAGGGGGACACTGAAGCTTTCTTT. As protein: CASSLQGDTEAFF.

The chain joins TRBV27 to TRBJ2-5; TRBD2 matches at 11 bases. CDR1 is MNHEY, CDR2 SMNVEV, per germline (reference sequence). This CDR3 has 17 amino acids. Germline trimming cut 0 bases from V and 4 bases from J; bases unmatched to any gene: 7. CDR3 sequence reads: CASSLSSSGGAGETQYF. CDR3 nucleotides: TGTGCCAGCAGTTTATCGAGTAGCGGGGGGGCCGGAGAGACCCAGTACTTC.

The rearrangement joins TRBV15 to TRBJ2-5, with D unclear. The CDR3 consists of 13 residues. Trimming took 1 base from V and 5 from J, leaving 8 bases between them. CDR1 and CDR2 from the germline V gene are LNHNV and YYDKDF (reference sequence). CDR3 bases: TGTGCCACCAGCAGAGGACTCGTGGAGACCCAGTACTTC. Its translation is CATSRGLVETQYF.

V and J are TRBV6-4 and TRBJ2-3; D is unresolved. This CDR3 is built from 14 residues. Germline loops: CDR1 MRHNA, CDR2 SNTAGT. V lost 3 bases and J lost 3, with 10 bases in between. The CDR3 DNA is TGTGCCAGCAGTGAGAACGTCGCGACAGATACGCAGTATTTT. Protein product: CASSENVATDTQYF.